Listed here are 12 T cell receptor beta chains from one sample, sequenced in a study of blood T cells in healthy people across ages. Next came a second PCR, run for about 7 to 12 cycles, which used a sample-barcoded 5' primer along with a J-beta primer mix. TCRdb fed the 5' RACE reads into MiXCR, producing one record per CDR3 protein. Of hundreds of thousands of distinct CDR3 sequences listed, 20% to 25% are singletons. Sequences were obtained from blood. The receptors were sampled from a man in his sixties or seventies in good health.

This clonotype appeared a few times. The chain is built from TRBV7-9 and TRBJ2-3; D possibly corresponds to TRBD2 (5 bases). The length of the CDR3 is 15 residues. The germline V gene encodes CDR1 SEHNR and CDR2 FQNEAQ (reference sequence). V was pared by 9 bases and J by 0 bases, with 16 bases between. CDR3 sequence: CASSTSGTSTDTQYF. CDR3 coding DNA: TGTGCCAGTAGCACGTCGGGAACTAGCACAGATACGCAGTATTTT.

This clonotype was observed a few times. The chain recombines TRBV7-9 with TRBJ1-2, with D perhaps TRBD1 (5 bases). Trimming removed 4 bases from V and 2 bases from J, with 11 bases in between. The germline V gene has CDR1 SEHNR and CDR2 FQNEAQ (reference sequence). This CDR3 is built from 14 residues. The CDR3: CASSWGGSNYGYTF. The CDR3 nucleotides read TGTGCCAGCAGCTGGGGGGGGTCCAACTATGGCTACACCTTC. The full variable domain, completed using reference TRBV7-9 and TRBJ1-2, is DTGVSQNPRHKITKRGQNVTFRCDPISEHNRLYWYRQTLGQGPEFLTYFQNEAQLEKSRLLSDRFSAERPKGSFSTLEIQRTEQGDSAMYLCASSWGGSNYGYTFGSGTRLTVV.

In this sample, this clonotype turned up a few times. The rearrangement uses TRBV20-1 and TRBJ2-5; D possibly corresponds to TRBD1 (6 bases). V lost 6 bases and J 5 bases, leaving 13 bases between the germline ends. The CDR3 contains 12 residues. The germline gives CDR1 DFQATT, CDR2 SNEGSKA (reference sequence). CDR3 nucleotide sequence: TGCAGTGCCCTTACCCAGGGGGAGACCCAGTACTTC. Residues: CSALTQGETQYF.

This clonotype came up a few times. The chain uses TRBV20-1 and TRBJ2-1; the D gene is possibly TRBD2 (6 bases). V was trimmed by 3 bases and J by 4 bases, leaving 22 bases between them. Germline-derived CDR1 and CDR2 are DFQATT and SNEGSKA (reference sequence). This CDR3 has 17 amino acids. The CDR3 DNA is TGCAGTGCTAGGACCCTTGGGCGCGGAGGGTGGTACAATGAGCAGTTCTTC. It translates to CSARTLGRGGWYNEQFF.

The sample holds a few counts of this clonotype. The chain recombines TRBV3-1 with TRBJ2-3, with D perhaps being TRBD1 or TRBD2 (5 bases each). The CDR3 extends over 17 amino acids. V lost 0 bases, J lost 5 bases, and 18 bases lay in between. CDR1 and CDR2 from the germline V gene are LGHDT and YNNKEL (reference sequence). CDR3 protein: CASSQDSRQRKIDTQYF. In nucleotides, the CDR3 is TGTGCCAGCAGCCAAGATTCGCGACAGCGGAAGATAGATACGCAGTATTTT.

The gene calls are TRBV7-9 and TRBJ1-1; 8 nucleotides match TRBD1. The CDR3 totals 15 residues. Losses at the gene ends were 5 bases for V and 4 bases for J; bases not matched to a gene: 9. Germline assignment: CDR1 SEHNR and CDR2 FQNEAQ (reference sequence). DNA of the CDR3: TGTGCCAGCAGCCTTCGGACAGGGTGGCGCACTGAAGCTTTCTTT. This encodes CASSLRTGWRTEAFF.

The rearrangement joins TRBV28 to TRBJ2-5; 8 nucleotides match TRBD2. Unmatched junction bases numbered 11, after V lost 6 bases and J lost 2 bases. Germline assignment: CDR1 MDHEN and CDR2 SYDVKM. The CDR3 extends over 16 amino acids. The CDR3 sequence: CASSRIAGGGQETQYF. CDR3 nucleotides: TGTGCCAGCAGCCGAATCGCGGGAGGAGGGCAAGAGACCCAGTACTTC.

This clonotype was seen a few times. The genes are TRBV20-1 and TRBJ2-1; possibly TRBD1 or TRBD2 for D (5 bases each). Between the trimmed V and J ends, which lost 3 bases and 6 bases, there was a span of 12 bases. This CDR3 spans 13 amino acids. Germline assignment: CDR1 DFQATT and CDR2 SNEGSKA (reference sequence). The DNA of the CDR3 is TGCAGTGCTAGTCCGGGGCCTGCCAATGAGCAGTTCTTC. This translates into CSASPGPANEQFF.

Here the CDR3 DNA reads TGTGCCAGCAGCCAATCTGCGGGAGCATTTAACGAGCAGTACTTC. The encoded protein is CASSQSAGAFNEQYF. The V call is TRBV3-1, the J call TRBJ2-7, with TRBD2 identical over 7 bases. This CDR3 spans 15 amino acids. Germline V lookup: CDR1 LGHDT, CDR2 YNNKEL (reference sequence). V gave up 2 bases and J gave up 5 bases; unmatched junction bases: 9.

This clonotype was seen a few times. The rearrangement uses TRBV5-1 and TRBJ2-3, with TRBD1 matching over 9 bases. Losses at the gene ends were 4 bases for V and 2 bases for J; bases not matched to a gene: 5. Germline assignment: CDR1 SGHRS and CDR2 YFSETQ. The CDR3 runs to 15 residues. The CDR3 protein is CASSQWDRDTDTQYF. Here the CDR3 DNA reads TGCGCCAGCAGCCAATGGGACAGGGACACAGATACGCAGTATTTT.

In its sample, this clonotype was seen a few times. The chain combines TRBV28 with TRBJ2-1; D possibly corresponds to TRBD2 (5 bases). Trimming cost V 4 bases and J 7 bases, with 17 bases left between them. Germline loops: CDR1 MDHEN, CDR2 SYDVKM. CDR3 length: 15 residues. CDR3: CASSSALVRGNEQFF. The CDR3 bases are TGTGCCAGCAGTTCTGCTTTAGTTCGGGGAAATGAGCAGTTCTTC.

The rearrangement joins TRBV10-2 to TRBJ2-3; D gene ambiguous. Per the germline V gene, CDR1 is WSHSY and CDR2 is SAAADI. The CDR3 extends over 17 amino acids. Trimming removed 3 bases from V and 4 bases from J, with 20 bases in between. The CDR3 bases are TGCGCCAGCAGTGACAGCGTTCGCCTCCAGAAGGCAGATACGCAGTATTTT. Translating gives CASSDSVRLQKADTQYF.